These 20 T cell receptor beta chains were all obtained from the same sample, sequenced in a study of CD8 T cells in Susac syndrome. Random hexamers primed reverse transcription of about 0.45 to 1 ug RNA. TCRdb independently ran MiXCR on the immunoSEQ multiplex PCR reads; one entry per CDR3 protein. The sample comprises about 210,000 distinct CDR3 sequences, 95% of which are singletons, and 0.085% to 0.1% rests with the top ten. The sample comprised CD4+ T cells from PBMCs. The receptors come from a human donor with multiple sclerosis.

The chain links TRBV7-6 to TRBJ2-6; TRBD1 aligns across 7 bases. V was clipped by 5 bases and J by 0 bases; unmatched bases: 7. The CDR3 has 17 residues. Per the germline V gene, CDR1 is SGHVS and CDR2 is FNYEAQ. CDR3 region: CASSAAWDSSGANVLTF. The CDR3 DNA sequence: TGTGCCAGCAGCGCAGCCTGGGACAGCTCTGGGGCCAACGTCCTGACTTTC.

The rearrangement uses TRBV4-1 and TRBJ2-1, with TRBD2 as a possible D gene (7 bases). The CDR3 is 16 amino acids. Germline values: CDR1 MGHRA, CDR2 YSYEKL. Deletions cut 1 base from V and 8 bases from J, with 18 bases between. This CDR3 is CASSQGGAGAVYEQFF. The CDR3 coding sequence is TGCGCCAGCAGCCAAGGGGGGGCGGGAGCTGTTTATGAGCAGTTCTTC.

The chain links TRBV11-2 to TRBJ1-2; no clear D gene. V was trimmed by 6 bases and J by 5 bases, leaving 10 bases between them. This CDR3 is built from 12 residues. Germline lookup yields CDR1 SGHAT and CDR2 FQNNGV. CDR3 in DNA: TGTGCCAGCAGTTCCTCCGTATATGGCTACACCTTC. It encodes CASSSSVYGYTF.

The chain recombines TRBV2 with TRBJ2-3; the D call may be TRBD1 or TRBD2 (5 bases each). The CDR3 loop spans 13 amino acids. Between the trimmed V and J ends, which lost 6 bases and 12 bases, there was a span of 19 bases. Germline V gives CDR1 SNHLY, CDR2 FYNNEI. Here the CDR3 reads CASSGVRDEGQYF. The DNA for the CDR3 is TGTGCCAGCAGCGGAGTCCGGGACGAGGGACAGTATTTT.

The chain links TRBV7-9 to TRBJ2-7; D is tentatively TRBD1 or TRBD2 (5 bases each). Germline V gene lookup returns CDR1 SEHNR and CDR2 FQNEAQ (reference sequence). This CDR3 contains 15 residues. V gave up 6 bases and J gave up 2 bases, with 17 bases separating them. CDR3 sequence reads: CASSQPGTVTYEQYF. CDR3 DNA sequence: TGTGCCAGCAGTCAGCCTGGGACGGTGACCTACGAGCAGTACTTC.

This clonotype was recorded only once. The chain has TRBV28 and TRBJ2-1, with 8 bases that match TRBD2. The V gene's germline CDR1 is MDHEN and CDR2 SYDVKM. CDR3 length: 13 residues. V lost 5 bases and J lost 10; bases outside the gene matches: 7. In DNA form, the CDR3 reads TGTGCCAGCAGTCGGGGGGGGCCCCACGAGCAGTTCTTC. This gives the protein CASSRGGPHEQFF.

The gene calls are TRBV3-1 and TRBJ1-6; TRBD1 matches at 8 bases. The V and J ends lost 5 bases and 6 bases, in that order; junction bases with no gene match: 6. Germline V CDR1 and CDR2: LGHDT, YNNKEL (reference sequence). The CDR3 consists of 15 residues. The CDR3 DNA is TGTGCCAGCAGCAATAGGGACAGGAGTAATTCACCCCTCCACTTT. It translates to CASSNRDRSNSPLHF.

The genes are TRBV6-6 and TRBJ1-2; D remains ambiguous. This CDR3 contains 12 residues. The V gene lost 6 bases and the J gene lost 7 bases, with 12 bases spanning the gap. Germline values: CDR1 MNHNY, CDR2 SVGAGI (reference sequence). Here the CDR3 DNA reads TGTGCCAGCAGCAAGTCCGTAATTGGCTACACCTTC. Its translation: CASSKSVIGYTF.

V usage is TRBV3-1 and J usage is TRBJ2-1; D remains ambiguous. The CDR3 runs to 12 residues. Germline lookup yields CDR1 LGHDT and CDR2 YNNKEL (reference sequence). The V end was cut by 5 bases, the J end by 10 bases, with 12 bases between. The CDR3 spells CASSVVAREQFF. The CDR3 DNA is TGTGCCAGCAGCGTGGTCGCGAGGGAGCAGTTCTTC.

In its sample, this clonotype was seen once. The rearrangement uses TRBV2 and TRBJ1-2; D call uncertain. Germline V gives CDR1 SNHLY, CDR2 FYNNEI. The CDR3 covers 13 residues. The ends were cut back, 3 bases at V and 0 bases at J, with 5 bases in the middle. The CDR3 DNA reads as TGTGCCAGCAGTGAGGGGACTAACTATGGCTACACCTTC. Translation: CASSEGTNYGYTF.

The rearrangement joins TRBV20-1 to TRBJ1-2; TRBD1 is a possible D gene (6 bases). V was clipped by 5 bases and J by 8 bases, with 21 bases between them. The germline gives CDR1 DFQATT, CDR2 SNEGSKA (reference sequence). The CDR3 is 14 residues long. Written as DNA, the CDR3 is TGCAGTGCTCCTCTGGGCACTTGGGGGCCGGGCTACACCTTC. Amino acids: CSAPLGTWGPGYTF.

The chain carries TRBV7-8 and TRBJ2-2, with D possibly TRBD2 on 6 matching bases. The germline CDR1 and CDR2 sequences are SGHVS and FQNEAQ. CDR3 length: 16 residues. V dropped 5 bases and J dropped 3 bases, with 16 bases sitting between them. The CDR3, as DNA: TGTGCCAGCAGCCTCGTCGCAGGGACTTACACCGGGGAGCTGTTTTTT. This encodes CASSLVAGTYTGELFF.

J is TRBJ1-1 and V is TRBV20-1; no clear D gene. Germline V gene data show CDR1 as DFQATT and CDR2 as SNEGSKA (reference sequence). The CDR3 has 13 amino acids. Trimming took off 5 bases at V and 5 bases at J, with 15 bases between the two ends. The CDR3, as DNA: TGCAGTGCTCCGGGATCTGCGGGGACTGAAGCTTTCTTT. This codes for CSAPGSAGTEAFF.

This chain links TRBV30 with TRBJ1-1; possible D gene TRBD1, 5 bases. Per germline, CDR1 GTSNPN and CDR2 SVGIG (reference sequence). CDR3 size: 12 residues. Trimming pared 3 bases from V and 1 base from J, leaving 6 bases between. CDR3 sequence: CAWSQGNTEAFF. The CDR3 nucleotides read TGTGCCTGGAGCCAGGGGAACACTGAAGCTTTCTTT.

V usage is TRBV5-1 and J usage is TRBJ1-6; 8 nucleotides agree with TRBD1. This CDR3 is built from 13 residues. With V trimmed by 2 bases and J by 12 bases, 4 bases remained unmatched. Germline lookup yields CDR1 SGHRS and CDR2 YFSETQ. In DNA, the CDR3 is TGCGCCAGCAGCTTCGGACAGGGCAAACCCCTCCACTTT. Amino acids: CASSFGQGKPLHF.

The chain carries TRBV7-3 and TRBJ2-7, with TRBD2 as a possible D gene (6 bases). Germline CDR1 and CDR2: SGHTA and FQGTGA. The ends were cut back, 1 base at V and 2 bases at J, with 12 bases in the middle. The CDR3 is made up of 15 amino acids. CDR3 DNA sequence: TGTGCCAGCAGCTTAATGGGAGGCGCCCCCTACGAGCAGTACTTC. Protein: CASSLMGGAPYEQYF.

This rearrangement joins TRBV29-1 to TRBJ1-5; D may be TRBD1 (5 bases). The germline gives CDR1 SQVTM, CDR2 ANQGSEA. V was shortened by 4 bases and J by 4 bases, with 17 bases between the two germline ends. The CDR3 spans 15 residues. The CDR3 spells CSVAVMQGSNQPQHF. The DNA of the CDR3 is TGCAGCGTTGCCGTGATGCAGGGCTCTAATCAGCCCCAGCATTTT.

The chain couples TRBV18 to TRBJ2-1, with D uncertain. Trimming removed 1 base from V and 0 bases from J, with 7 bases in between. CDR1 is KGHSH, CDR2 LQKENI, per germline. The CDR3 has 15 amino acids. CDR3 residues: CASSPLRGSYNEQFF. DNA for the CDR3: TGTGCCAGCTCACCACTCAGAGGCTCCTACAATGAGCAGTTCTTC.

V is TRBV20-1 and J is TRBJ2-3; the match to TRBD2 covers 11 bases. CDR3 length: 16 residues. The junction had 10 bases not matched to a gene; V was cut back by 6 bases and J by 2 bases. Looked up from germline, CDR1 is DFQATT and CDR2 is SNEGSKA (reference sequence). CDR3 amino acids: CSAGHTSGGLTDTQYF. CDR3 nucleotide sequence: TGCAGTGCAGGGCATACTAGCGGGGGACTCACAGATACGCAGTATTTT.

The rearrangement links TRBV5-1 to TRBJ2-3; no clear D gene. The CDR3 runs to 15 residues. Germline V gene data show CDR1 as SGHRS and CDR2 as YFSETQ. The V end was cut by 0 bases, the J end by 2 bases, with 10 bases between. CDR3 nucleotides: TGCGCCAGCAGCTTGGAGGGCCACGCCACAGATACGCAGTATTTT. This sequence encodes CASSLEGHATDTQYF.